One and the same sample provided the 32 T cell receptor beta chains below, sequenced in a study of radiotherapy plus CTLA-4 blockade in lung cancer. Generated by immunoSEQ multiplex PCR, the TCRdb table keeps only in-frame clones and is missing some. The sample lists some 90,000 clones, roughly 87% occurring once. The sequencing here drew on peripheral blood, taken from a patient treated with radiotherapy plus ipilimumab. These receptors all come from a human donor with non-small cell lung cancer who had stable disease on radiotherapy plus ipilimumab.

This clone was picked up one time. This chain connects TRBV10-1 to TRBJ1-5; 11 nucleotides line up with TRBD1. The CDR3 is made up of 16 amino acids. J lost 4 bases, V lost 3 bases, and 5 bases had no gene match. CDR1 is WNHNN, CDR2 SYGVQD, per germline (reference sequence). The CDR3 loop is CASSDFGTGGNQPQHF. The CDR3, as DNA: TGCGCCAGCAGTGACTTCGGGACAGGGGGAAATCAGCCCCAGCATTTT.

The genes are TRBV9 and TRBJ1-5; D unclear. Germline-derived CDR1 and CDR2 are SGDLS and YYNGEE. V shed 0 bases and J shed 7 bases, with 17 bases lying between them. The CDR3 runs to 16 residues. CDR3 bases: TGTGCCAGCAGCGTAGCTTCCCGGGAATTAGGCCAGCCCCAGCATTTT. Translation gives CASSVASRELGQPQHF.

The rearrangement uses TRBV12-5 and TRBJ1-2; D call uncertain. This CDR3 is 14 amino acids long. Looked up from germline, CDR1 is LGHNT and CDR2 is FRNRAP. V was pared by 3 bases and J by 4 bases, with 12 bases between. The CDR3 DNA follows: TGTGCTAGTGGTTTTGAGGTTGACCTCTATGGCTACACCTTC. Translated: CASGFEVDLYGYTF.

The chain employs TRBV29-1 and TRBJ1-1, with no clear D. CDR3 size: 11 residues. Trimming shortened V by 4 bases and J by 7 bases, and 10 bases separated the two germline ends. Germline loops: CDR1 SQVTM, CDR2 ANQGSEA. CDR3 protein: CSVVRGLEAFF. The CDR3 DNA is TGCAGCGTTGTTCGCGGGCTTGAAGCTTTCTTT.

This clone was recorded only once. The chain uses TRBV2 and TRBJ2-3; D tentatively reads TRBD1 or TRBD2 (5 bases each). The CDR3 has 14 residues. Trimming pared 7 bases from V and 8 bases from J, leaving 19 bases between. CDR1 and CDR2 from the germline V gene are SNHLY and FYNNEI. The DNA for the CDR3 is TGTGCCAGCACCGCAAACTCCCAGGGAGTTACGCAGTATTTT. Protein: CASTANSQGVTQYF. Filled out from reference TRBV2 and TRBJ2-3, the complete variable domain reads EPEVTQTPSHQVTQMGQEVILRCVPISNHLYFYWYRQILGQKVEFLVSFYNNEISEKSEIFDDQFSVERPDGSNFTLKIRSTKLEDSAMYFCASTANSQGVTQYFGPGTRLTVL.

The chain recombines TRBV6-5 with TRBJ2-7; a possible D gene is TRBD2 (6 bases). V lost 7 bases and J lost 3, with 19 bases in between. Germline V gene data show CDR1 as MNHEY and CDR2 as SVGAGI. This CDR3 region has 15 residues. The CDR3 region is CASMGLGGAYYEQYF. CDR3 in DNA: TGTGCCAGCATGGGACTGGGCGGGGCTTACTACGAGCAGTACTTC.

This chain connects TRBV30 to TRBJ1-2, with 8 bases matching TRBD1. The CDR3 sequence is 14 residues long. The V segment lost 0 bases and the J segment 5 bases; nucleotides outside the gene matches: 5. The germline CDR1 and CDR2 sequences are GTSNPN and SVGIG (reference sequence). The CDR3 here is CAWSVQGARYGYTF. The CDR3 DNA is TGTGCCTGGAGTGTCCAGGGGGCAAGGTATGGCTACACCTTC.

The chain links TRBV20-1 to TRBJ2-3; D is uncertain. The CDR3 consists of 11 residues. Between the trimmed V and J ends, which lost 2 bases and 14 bases, there was a span of 14 bases. Germline-derived CDR1 and CDR2 are DFQATT and SNEGSKA (reference sequence). CDR3 in amino acids: CSARLAEGAYF. CDR3 DNA sequence: TGCAGTGCTAGACTGGCTGAAGGCGCGTATTTT.

V is TRBV7-9 and J is TRBJ2-3; 8 positions agree with TRBD2. The CDR3 runs 15 residues. Trimming cost V 4 bases and J 4 bases; bases outside gene matches: 7. CDR1 is SEHNR, CDR2 FQNEAQ, per germline (reference sequence). The CDR3 nucleotides read TGTGCCAGCAGCTCGGGACTAGTCTTGGCAGATACGCAGTATTTT. This gives the protein CASSSGLVLADTQYF.

As concerns this clone: Other DNA sequences within the sample encode an identical CDR3. The chain couples TRBV5-1 to TRBJ2-5; D is unresolved. V was trimmed by 0 bases and J by 1 base, leaving 4 bases between them. Germline V gives CDR1 SGHRS, CDR2 YFSETQ. The CDR3 consists of 13 residues. CDR3 coding DNA: TGCGCCAGCAGCTTGGGACTCCAAGAGACCCAGTACTTC. This gives the protein CASSLGLQETQYF.

This chain joins TRBV5-1 and TRBJ2-3; 10 bases match TRBD2. CDR3 length equals 16 residues. With V trimmed by 4 bases and J by 1 base, 6 bases remained unmatched. Per the germline V gene, CDR1 is SGHRS and CDR2 is YFSETQ. The CDR3 spells CASSPIAGGRTDTQYF. CDR3 sequence (DNA): TGCGCCAGCAGCCCCATAGCGGGAGGCCGCACAGATACGCAGTATTTT.

The DNA of the CDR3 is TGCAGCGTTGCATGGTTGAACATTCAGTACTTC. Protein product: CSVAWLNIQYF. The chain uses TRBV29-1 and TRBJ2-4; no reliable D call. The ends were cut back, 4 bases at V and 7 bases at J, with 8 bases in the middle. Germline V CDR1 and CDR2: SQVTM, ANQGSEA. The CDR3 spans 11 residues.

The chain couples TRBV7-3 to TRBJ2-1, with a tentative D call TRBD2 (7 bases). The V gene's germline CDR1 is SGHTA and CDR2 FQGTGA. V shed 3 bases and J shed 1 base, with 10 bases lying between them. The CDR3 has 15 residues. DNA of the CDR3: TGTGCCAGCAGCTTCCGGGGGGCGTCCTACAATGAGCAGTTCTTC. It translates to CASSFRGASYNEQFF.

V gene TRBV28 combines with J gene TRBJ1-6, with TRBD1 matching over 7 bases. The J segment lost 5 bases and the V segment lost 5 bases, leaving 9 bases of the junction unmatched. The CDR3 loop spans 16 amino acids. Germline lookup yields CDR1 MDHEN and CDR2 SYDVKM. The CDR3 sequence: CASSQQGPGNNSPLHF. CDR3 coding DNA: TGTGCCAGCAGTCAACAGGGGCCTGGGAATAATTCACCCCTCCACTTT.

V is TRBV6-5 and J is TRBJ2-2; 10 bases agree with TRBD1. Trimming took 6 bases from V and 5 from J; bases not matched to a gene: 6. Germline CDR1 is MNHEY and CDR2 is SVGAGI. This CDR3 spans 15 amino acids. The CDR3 region is CASRRQGALTGELFF. CDR3 nucleotides: TGTGCCAGCAGAAGACAGGGGGCTTTAACCGGGGAGCTGTTTTTT.

The V gene is TRBV7-9, the J gene TRBJ2-5, with D possibly TRBD1 on 6 matching bases. The CDR3 extends over 15 amino acids. V was shortened by 1 base and J by 3 bases, with 12 bases between the two germline ends. From germline, CDR1 is SEHNR and CDR2 FQNEAQ (reference sequence). This CDR3 reads CASSLDAQGKETQYF. The CDR3 DNA reads as TGTGCCAGCAGCTTAGACGCACAGGGCAAAGAGACCCAGTACTTC.

This clone was seen only a few times. V is TRBV6-6 and J is TRBJ1-6; perhaps TRBD1 as D (6 bases). Germline V gene lookup returns CDR1 MNHNY and CDR2 SVGAGI (reference sequence). Trimming stripped 6 bases from V and 5 bases from J, with 8 bases between. This CDR3 contains 13 residues. In DNA form, the CDR3 reads TGTGCCAGCAGCCAGGGGAATAATTCACCCCTCCACTTT. It specifies CASSQGNNSPLHF.

The rearrangement links TRBV5-7 to TRBJ1-3, with D perhaps TRBD1 (5 bases). TRBV5-7 is annotated as an ORF whose role is uncertain. The CDR3 is 16 amino acids. With 5 bases removed from V and 2 bases from J, the gap between germline ends came to 17 bases. CDR3 sequence reads: CASRPRLGGTGNTIYF. The CDR3, as DNA: TGTGCCAGCAGACCCCGACTTGGGGGGACTGGAAACACCATATATTTT.

The rearrangement joins TRBV11-1 to TRBJ1-1; no clear D. The CDR3 extends over 13 amino acids. Trimming took off 4 bases at V and 0 bases at J, with 6 bases between the two ends. Germline CDR1 reads SGHAT; CDR2 reads FQDESV (reference sequence). The CDR3 bases are TGTGCCAGCAGCTCAAATATGAACACTGAAGCTTTCTTT. This gives the protein CASSSNMNTEAFF.

The J gene is TRBJ1-6, the V gene TRBV19, with D perhaps TRBD1 (5 bases). Germline CDR1 is LNHDA and CDR2 is SQIVND (reference sequence). The CDR3 consists of 14 residues. The V end lost 9 bases, the J end lost 1 base, and 10 bases lay between the germline ends. In nucleotides, the CDR3 is TGTGCCAGCCGCGGGGGATCCTATAATTCACCCCTCCACTTT. Its translation: CASRGGSYNSPLHF.

This clone was counted a few times. The junction departs from the called germline gene at one end, perhaps through a read error. The chain links TRBV7-7 to TRBJ2-1; D unresolved. CDR1 and CDR2 (germline): SSHAT, FNYEAQ (reference sequence). CDR3 length: 15 amino acids. CDR3 loop: CASSPNSGVYNEQFF. In DNA form, the CDR3 reads TGTGCTAGCAGCCCTAACTCTGGGGTGTACAATGAGCAGTTCTTC.

The chain has TRBV27 and TRBJ1-3, with D unresolved. V dropped 5 bases and J dropped 0 bases, with 5 bases sitting between them. Germline V CDR1 and CDR2: MNHEY, SMNVEV (reference sequence). This CDR3 comprises 13 residues. CDR3: CASSISSGNTIYF. CDR3 in DNA: TGTGCCAGCAGTATAAGCTCTGGAAACACCATATATTTT.

The chain uses TRBV27 and TRBJ1-1, with no clear D. CDR1 is MNHEY and CDR2 is SMNVEV in the germline V gene (reference sequence). This CDR3 region has 14 residues. The V and J ends lost 5 bases and 2 bases respectively, with 12 bases between them. The CDR3 region is CASSPRTTNTEAFF. DNA of the CDR3: TGTGCCAGCAGTCCCCGTACGACCAACACTGAAGCTTTCTTT.

This chain joins TRBV2 and TRBJ2-3, with a weak D call TRBD2 (6 bases). Germline-derived CDR1 and CDR2 are SNHLY and FYNNEI. Between the trimmed V and J ends, which lost 4 bases and 4 bases, there was a span of 12 bases. This CDR3 region has 14 residues. CDR3 coding DNA: TGTGCCAGCAGTGGGGTGGGGGGATCAGATACGCAGTATTTT. This gives the protein CASSGVGGSDTQYF.

This chain joins TRBV4-1 and TRBJ2-5; possible D gene TRBD1, 6 bases. CDR3 size: 13 residues. Germline-derived CDR1 and CDR2 are MGHRA and YSYEKL. V lost 1 base, J lost 7 bases, and 10 bases lay in between. CDR3 protein: CASSQGTVGTQYF. CDR3 in DNA: TGCGCCAGCAGCCAAGGGACAGTCGGGACCCAGTACTTC.

This clone was seen once. The CDR3 loop reads CASRGNGELFF. Written as DNA, the CDR3 is TGCGCCAGCAGGGGTAACGGGGAGCTGTTTTTT. This chain uses TRBV10-2 with TRBJ2-2; no clear D. V was shortened by 6 bases and J by 7 bases, with 6 bases between the two germline ends. This CDR3 has 11 amino acids. CDR1 and CDR2 from the germline V gene are WSHSY and SAAADI.

The chain employs TRBV6-6 and TRBJ1-2; no clear D gene. Germline V gives CDR1 MNHNY, CDR2 SVGAGI (reference sequence). CDR3 length: 14 amino acids. Trimming removed 6 bases from V and 5 bases from J, with 16 bases in between. The CDR3 region is CASRLTEGGYGYTF. As DNA, the CDR3 is TGTGCCAGCAGACTTACAGAGGGAGGGTATGGCTACACCTTC.

J is TRBJ2-3 and V is TRBV28; TRBD1 is a possible D gene (5 bases). The CDR3 length is 15 residues. V gave up 2 bases and J gave up 2 bases, with 11 bases separating them. Per germline, CDR1 MDHEN and CDR2 SYDVKM. The CDR3 here is CASSLGAAATDTQYF. The CDR3 DNA sequence: TGTGCCAGCAGTTTAGGGGCGGCTGCCACAGATACGCAGTATTTT. The full variable domain, completed using reference TRBV28 and TRBJ2-3, is DVKVTQSSRYLVKRTGEKVFLECVQDMDHENMFWYRQDPGLGLRLIYFSYDVKMKEKGDIPEGYSVSREKKERFSLILESASTNQTSMYLCASSLGAAATDTQYFGPGTRLTVL.

V and J are TRBV30 and TRBJ1-2; D might be TRBD1 (5 bases). The CDR3 spans 14 residues. V gave up 3 bases and J gave up 8 bases, with 19 bases separating them. Germline values: CDR1 GTSNPN, CDR2 SVGIG (reference sequence). DNA of the CDR3: TGTGCCTGGAGGGGGCCAACGGTGAGGGAGGGCTACACCTTC. Its translation: CAWRGPTVREGYTF. Full variable domain (outside the CDR3, taken from reference TRBV30 and TRBJ1-2): SQTIHQWPATLVQPVGSPLSLECTVEGTSNPNLYWYRQAAGRGLQLLFYSVGIGQISSEVPQNLSASRPQDRQFILSSKKLLLSDSGFYLCAWRGPTVREGYTFGSGTRLTVV.

The CDR3 DNA is TGTGCCAGCAGCGGGTCGGAGGGGGAGATGAACACTGAAGCTTTCTTT. Its protein product is CASSGSEGEMNTEAFF. This chain joins TRBV9 and TRBJ1-1; D possibly corresponds to TRBD1 (6 bases). Germline V gene lookup returns CDR1 SGDLS and CDR2 YYNGEE. This CDR3 has 16 amino acids. Trimming took 3 bases from V and 0 from J, leaving 15 bases between them. The full variable domain, with the rest looked up from reference TRBV9 and TRBJ1-1, is DSGVTQTPKHLITATGQRVTLRCSPRSGDLSVYWYQQSLDQGLQFLIQYYNGEERAKGNILERFSAQQFPDLHSELNLSSLELGDSALYFCASSGSEGEMNTEAFFGQGTRLTVV.

V gene TRBV7-9 combines with J gene TRBJ2-7, with D tentatively TRBD2 (6 bases). Trimming pared 3 bases from V and 2 bases from J, leaving 23 bases between. CDR1 is SEHNR and CDR2 is FQNEAQ in the germline V gene (reference sequence). The CDR3 spans 18 residues. The CDR3 sequence: CASSLGKGGRRRTYEQYF. CDR3 nucleotide sequence: TGTGCCAGCAGCTTGGGTAAGGGAGGAAGGAGAAGGACCTACGAGCAGTACTTC.

This chain's CDR3 is CASSPRQGANYNEQFF. Written as DNA, the CDR3 is TGTGCCAGCTCACCGAGACAGGGGGCGAACTACAATGAGCAGTTCTTC. The chain has TRBV18 and TRBJ2-1, with 10 positions matching TRBD1. Germline-derived CDR1 and CDR2 are KGHSH and LQKENI. The ends lost 3 bases at V and 3 bases at J; junction bases unmatched: 5. CDR3 size: 16 residues.